Listed below are T cell receptor beta chains from one sample, sequenced in a study of regulatory T cells in long-lasting Graves disease. TCRdb ran MiXCR on the multiplex PCR reads and lists one entry per CDR3 protein. Of hundreds of thousands of distinct CDR3 sequences listed, roughly 16% are singletons. These data are also associated with another study on T cells in Graves' hyperthyroidism and ophthalmopathy.

Here the sequenced sample was peripheral blood mononuclear cells (PBMCs), taken at new diagnosis, from a patient treated with antithyroid drugs. Receptor source: a woman aged 35 to 60 with Graves disease. Both conserved end residues are part of each CDR3. A D gene is named only where the DNA matches it firmly. Only part of the rows carry a size: once, few, many, or a class if the clone is expanded.

many | . | TRBJ2-5 | TRBV12-3/TRBV12-4 | CASSSAETQYF | TGTGCCAGCAGTTCGGCAGAGACCCAGTACTTC
. | . | TRBJ1-6 | TRBV19 | CASRDGESSYNSPLHF | TGTGCCAGCCGGGACGGCGAGAGCTCCTATAATTCACCCCTCCACTTT
few | . | TRBJ1-1 | TRBV30 | CAWSRQSGITEAFF | TGTGCCTGGAGTCGACAGTCCGGAATAACTGAAGCTTTCTTT
many | . | TRBJ1-4 | TRBV18 | CASSRDNEKLFF | TGTGCCAGCTCACGGGATAATGAAAAACTGTTTTTT
few | TRBD1 | TRBJ2-2 | TRBV9 | CASSVTGVGELFF | TGTGCCAGCAGCGTAACAGGGGTTGGGGAGCTGTTTTTT
many | TRBD2 | TRBJ2-7 | TRBV6-8 | CASTEGLALSYEQYF | TGTGCCAGCACTGAGGGACTAGCGCTTTCCTACGAGCAGTACTTC
. | . | TRBJ1-5 | TRBV7-9 | CASSLGVAEPQHF | TGTGCCAGCAGCTTGGGGGTAGCAGAGCCCCAGCATTTT
. | . | TRBJ1-1 | TRBV4-1 | CASSLLRGGYTEAFF | TGCGCCAGCAGCCTTCTAAGGGGAGGGTACACTGAAGCTTTCTTT
many | TRBD1 | TRBJ1-5 | TRBV7-9 | CASRAGGSGNQPQHF | TGTGCCAGCAGGGCAGGGGGCAGCGGCAATCAGCCCCAGCATTTT
. | . | TRBJ2-1 | TRBV20-1 | CSARDLVTGPNNEQFF | TGCAGTGCTAGAGATCTGGTGACAGGCCCCAACAATGAGCAGTTCTTC
. | . | TRBJ2-1 | TRBV9 | CASSPRGQANNEQFF | TGTGCCAGCAGCCCCCGGGGCCAGGCAAACAATGAGCAGTTCTTC
. | . | TRBJ1-6 | TRBV6-6 | CASSYSTARYNSPLHF | TGTGCCAGCAGTTACTCAACAGCTCGATATAATTCACCCCTCCACTTT
. | TRBD2 | TRBJ2-3 | TRBV19 | CASSLGGGRDTQYF | TGTGCCAGTTCCCTGGGGGGGGGTAGAGATACGCAGTATTTT
. | . | TRBJ2-5 | TRBV29-1 | CSVSLGSRETQYF | TGCAGCGTGAGCCTGGGGAGCCGAGAGACCCAGTACTTC
many | . | TRBJ1-1 | TRBV30 | CAWSVVPTEAFF | TGTGCCTGGAGTGTAGTGCCAACTGAAGCTTTCTTT
few | TRBD1 | TRBJ2-7 | TRBV9 | CASSTRTGYEQYF | TGTGCCAGCAGCACCCGGACAGGCTACGAGCAGTACTTC
many | . | TRBJ1-1 | TRBV12-3/TRBV12-4 | CASSLVRKGGPNTEAFF | TGTGCCAGCAGTTTAGTTCGGAAGGGCGGACCGAACACTGAAGCTTTCTTT
many | TRBD1 | TRBJ1-2 | TRBV3-1 | CASSHAGGSGYTF | TGTGCCAGCAGCCATGCAGGGGGCTCTGGCTACACCTTC
. | . | TRBJ2-3 | TRBV9 | CASSVDSPAGDTQYF | TGTGCCAGCAGCGTGGACAGTCCCGCGGGTGATACGCAGTATTTT
. | . | TRBJ1-4 | TRBV28 | CASIHNEEPFF | TGTGCCAGCATCCATAATGAAGAACCGTTTTTT
many | . | TRBJ1-1 | TRBV30 | CAWSVGRTFF | TGTGCCTGGAGTGTAGGGCGAACTTTCTTT
. | . | TRBJ1-3 | TRBV18 | CASSPPNSRGPSSGNTIYF | TGTGCCAGCTCACCCCCTAACAGTAGGGGACCATCCTCTGGAAACACCATATATTTT
many | TRBD2 | TRBJ2-1 | TRBV29-1 | CSVEAGGQGNEQFF | TGCAGCGTTGAAGCGGGGGGGCAGGGGAATGAGCAGTTCTTC
. | . | TRBJ2-7 | TRBV14 | CASSQTTGQRYEQYF | TGTGCCAGCAGCCAAACTACAGGGCAACGGTACGAGCAGTACTTC
. | . | TRBJ2-1 | TRBV7-3 | CASSSISGGADEQFF | TGTGCCAGCAGCTCCATTTCTGGGGGGGCGGATGAGCAGTTCTTC
. | . | TRBJ2-2 | TRBV19 | CASSDSLGVVNTGELFF | TGTGCCAGTAGTGACTCTCTAGGAGTTGTGAACACCGGGGAGCTGTTTTTT
. | . | TRBJ2-3 | TRBV10-2 | CASSESANTQYF | TGCGCCAGCAGTGAGTCAGCAAATACGCAGTATTTT
. | . | TRBJ2-7 | TRBV6-2/TRBV6-3 | CASSYSGSAYEQYF | TGTGCCAGCAGTTATTCAGGAAGCGCCTACGAGCAGTACTTC
many | . | TRBJ1-5 | TRBV2 | CASSEVGYQPQHF | TGTGCCAGCAGTGAAGTCGGGTATCAGCCCCAGCATTTT
many | TRBD2 | TRBJ2-1 | TRBV27 | CASSSTSTSGNEQFF | TGTGCCAGCAGTTCCACTTCGACTAGCGGCAATGAGCAGTTCTTC
many | . | TRBJ2-5 | TRBV30 | CAWSALAGPKSAQYF | TGTGCCTGGAGTGCCCTGGCAGGCCCCAAGTCGGCCCAGTACTTC
many | . | TRBJ1-4 | TRBV3-1 | CASSPAKGPREKLFF | TGTGCCAGCAGCCCCGCCAAGGGCCCCCGAGAAAAACTGTTTTTT
. | TRBD2 | TRBJ2-2 | TRBV5-5 | CASSSGTSGGLNTGELFF | TGTGCCAGCAGTTCCGGGACTAGCGGGGGCCTGAACACCGGGGAGCTGTTTTTT
many | . | TRBJ1-1 | TRBV30 | CAWSLPYGGMNTEAFF | TGTGCCTGGAGTCTCCCTTATGGGGGCATGAATACTGAAGCTTTCTTT
many | TRBD1 | TRBJ1-6 | TRBV20-1 | CSATPTGLTLNSPLHF | TGCAGTGCTACTCCGACAGGGTTAACTCTTAATTCACCCCTCCACTTT